This T cell receptor (beta chain) was identified in a study of cytomegalovirus exposure and HLA in healthy donors. Study summary: The same platform used for the 500 to 850 first-cohort repertoires was also used for the 100 to 150 validation repertoires, as a later analysis reported. Findings of the study overall: The study found most TCR sequences rare, yet found some public TCRs in many donors.

The CDR3 loop spans 16 amino acids. With V trimmed by 4 bases and J by 0 bases, 7 bases remained unmatched. CDR1 SGHNT and CDR2 YYREEE come from the germline V gene (reference sequence). Worth noting for this clone: Antigen unknown.

Sequencing was performed with immunoSEQ multiplex PCR; in TCRdb, only in-frame clones are kept and a portion is missing. The table lists roughly 150,000 clones, 80% to 95% of them singletons. Sequences were obtained from PBMCs. This TCR derives from a man between 18 and 35 years old in good health and CMV-seronegative. The rearrangement uses TRBV5-4 and TRBJ2-3; 8 bases are a match to TRBD1. CDR3 residues: CASSLGDRQSTDTQYF. The DNA for the CDR3 is TGTGCCAGCAGCCTGGGGGACAGGCAGAGCACAGATACGCAGTATTTT.